The rows below give T cell receptor beta chains drawn from one sample of a study of blood T cells in healthy people across ages. TCRdb re-analysed the 5' RACE reads in MiXCR, keeping a single row per CDR3 protein. The sample yields approximately 1.5 million distinct CDR3 sequences, about 31% seen once. The sample consisted of blood. The receptors were gathered from a woman in her twenties or thirties in good health. Both conserved end residues are trimmed from each CDR3. A D gene is named only where the DNA matches it firmly. Where a row states a size, it is once, few, many or the class of an expanded clone; other rows omit it.

V gene: TRBV7-9; clone size: -; D gene: -; CDR3 protein: ASSAEGELNEQY
V gene: TRBV20-1; clone size: many; D gene: TRBD2; CDR3 protein: SARRLAGAQETQY
V gene: TRBV7-2; clone size: few; D gene: -; CDR3 protein: ASSLSAGLYGYT
V gene: TRBV4-2; clone size: -; D gene: -; CDR3 protein: ASSKSGTDDNEQF
V gene: TRBV12-3/TRBV12-4; clone size: few; D gene: -; CDR3 protein: ASTAQAGELF
V gene: TRBV3-1; clone size: -; D gene: TRBD1; CDR3 protein: ASSLGQARRSEQF
V gene: TRBV20-1; clone size: -; D gene: TRBD2; CDR3 protein: GPSPGLAGEWETQY
V gene: TRBV28; clone size: -; D gene: TRBD1; CDR3 protein: ASSHIPPGQQNYGYT
V gene: TRBV4-1; clone size: few; D gene: -; CDR3 protein: ASSQDPTYYNEQF
V gene: TRBV29-1; clone size: many; D gene: -; CDR3 protein: SVDEGRREY
V gene: TRBV20-1; clone size: -; D gene: -; CDR3 protein: SARDRAEGLNEQF
V gene: TRBV12-3/TRBV12-4; clone size: few; D gene: -; CDR3 protein: ASSLIGPTEAF
V gene: TRBV5-5; clone size: few; D gene: -; CDR3 protein: ASSWGRRDTEAF
V gene: TRBV5-1; clone size: few; D gene: -; CDR3 protein: ASSTDFLAYNEQF
V gene: TRBV4-2; clone size: -; D gene: TRBD2; CDR3 protein: ASRINAGTKNYNEQF
V gene: TRBV3-1; clone size: -; D gene: -; CDR3 protein: AGSPEAGILSYNEQF
V gene: TRBV2; clone size: once; D gene: -; CDR3 protein: ASSEINQGGRTEQF
V gene: TRBV3-1; clone size: -; D gene: TRBD1; CDR3 protein: ASSQVGTVSEPLGYT
V gene: TRBV12-3/TRBV12-4; clone size: -; D gene: -; CDR3 protein: AGSQDSSGNTIY
V gene: TRBV6-1; clone size: -; D gene: -; CDR3 protein: ASSVLISMNEQF
V gene: TRBV29-1; clone size: many; D gene: TRBD2; CDR3 protein: SVVGNSGRTDTQY
V gene: TRBV30; clone size: -; D gene: -; CDR3 protein: AWSPPFLGVQDYGYT
V gene: TRBV21-1; clone size: few; D gene: -; CDR3 protein: ASSKEVTETYEQY
V gene: TRBV27; clone size: -; D gene: TRBD2; CDR3 protein: ASSLGGRVSYEQY
V gene: TRBV2; clone size: few; D gene: TRBD2; CDR3 protein: ASSETSGKYNEQF
V gene: TRBV20-1; clone size: few; D gene: -; CDR3 protein: SAFRQARINYGYT
V gene: TRBV6-6; clone size: -; D gene: TRBD1; CDR3 protein: ASSYSGTGISPLH
V gene: TRBV20-1; clone size: few; D gene: TRBD1; CDR3 protein: SAREKTGGFEKLF
V gene: TRBV7-6; clone size: few; D gene: -; CDR3 protein: ASSYPGQSSYNEQF
V gene: TRBV28; clone size: -; D gene: TRBD2; CDR3 protein: ASGTSGKTDTQY
V gene: TRBV20-1; clone size: -; D gene: -; CDR3 protein: SARAASGRGTDTQY
V gene: TRBV29-1; clone size: -; D gene: -; CDR3 protein: SVTLRGSSYEQY
V gene: TRBV25-1; clone size: -; D gene: -; CDR3 protein: ASSESGVTNTGELF
V gene: TRBV27; clone size: -; D gene: TRBD2; CDR3 protein: ASSPMGLAGADTQY
V gene: TRBV28; clone size: -; D gene: -; CDR3 protein: ASSLYRQSGNPNEKRF
V gene: TRBV11-1; clone size: -; D gene: TRBD2; CDR3 protein: ASSFLRGDHNEQF
V gene: TRBV3-1; clone size: few; D gene: -; CDR3 protein: ASTPVSDSYEQY
V gene: TRBV5-1; clone size: -; D gene: TRBD1; CDR3 protein: ASSTGQGASNYEQY
V gene: TRBV15; clone size: -; D gene: -; CDR3 protein: ATSRDLSGEQF